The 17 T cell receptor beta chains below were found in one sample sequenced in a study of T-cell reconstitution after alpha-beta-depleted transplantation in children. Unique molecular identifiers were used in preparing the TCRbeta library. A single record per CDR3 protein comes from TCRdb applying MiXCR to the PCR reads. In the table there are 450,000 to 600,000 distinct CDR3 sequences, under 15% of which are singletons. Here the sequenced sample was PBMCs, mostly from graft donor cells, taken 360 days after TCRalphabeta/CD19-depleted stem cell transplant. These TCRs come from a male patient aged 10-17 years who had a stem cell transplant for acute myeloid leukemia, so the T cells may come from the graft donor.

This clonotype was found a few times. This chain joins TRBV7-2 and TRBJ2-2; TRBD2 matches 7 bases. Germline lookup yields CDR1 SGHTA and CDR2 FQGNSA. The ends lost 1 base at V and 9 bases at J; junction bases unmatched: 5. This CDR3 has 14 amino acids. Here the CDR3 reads CASSLEGGSRELFF. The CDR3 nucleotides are TGTGCCAGCAGCTTAGAGGGCGGGAGCCGGGAGCTGTTTTTT.

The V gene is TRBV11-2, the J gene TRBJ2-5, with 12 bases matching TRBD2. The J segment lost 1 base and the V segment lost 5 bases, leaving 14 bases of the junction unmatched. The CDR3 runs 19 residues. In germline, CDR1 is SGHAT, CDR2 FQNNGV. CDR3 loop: CASSPKGLAGGTSQETQYF. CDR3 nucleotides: TGTGCCAGCAGCCCTAAAGGGCTAGCGGGAGGGACCTCCCAAGAGACCCAGTACTTC.

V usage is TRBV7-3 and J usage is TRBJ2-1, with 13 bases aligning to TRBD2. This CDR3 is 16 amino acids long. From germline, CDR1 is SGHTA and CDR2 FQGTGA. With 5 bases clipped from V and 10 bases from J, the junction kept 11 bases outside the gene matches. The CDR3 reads CASSTQLAGGLKEQFF. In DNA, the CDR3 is TGTGCCAGCAGCACCCAACTAGCGGGAGGGCTAAAGGAGCAGTTCTTC.

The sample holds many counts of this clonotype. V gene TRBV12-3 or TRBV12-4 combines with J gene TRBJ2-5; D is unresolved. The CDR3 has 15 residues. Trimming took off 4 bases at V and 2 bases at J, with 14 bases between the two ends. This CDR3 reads CASSSPHGLQETQYF. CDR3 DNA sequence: TGTGCCAGCAGTTCCCCGCACGGGCTTCAAGAGACCCAGTACTTC.

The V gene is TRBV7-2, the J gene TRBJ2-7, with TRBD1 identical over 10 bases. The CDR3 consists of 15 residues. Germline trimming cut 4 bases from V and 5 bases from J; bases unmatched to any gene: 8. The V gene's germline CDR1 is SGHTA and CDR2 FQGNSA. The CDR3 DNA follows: TGTGCCAGCAGCTCGCCGGGACAGGGGCAACACGAGCAGTACTTC. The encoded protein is CASSSPGQGQHEQYF.

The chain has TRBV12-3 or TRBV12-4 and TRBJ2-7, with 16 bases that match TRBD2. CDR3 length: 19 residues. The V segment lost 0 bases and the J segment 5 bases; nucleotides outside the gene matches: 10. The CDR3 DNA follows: TGTGCCAGCAGTTTAGCGGGACTAGCGGGAGGGGAGGGGATCCACGAGCAGTACTTC. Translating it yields CASSLAGLAGGEGIHEQYF.

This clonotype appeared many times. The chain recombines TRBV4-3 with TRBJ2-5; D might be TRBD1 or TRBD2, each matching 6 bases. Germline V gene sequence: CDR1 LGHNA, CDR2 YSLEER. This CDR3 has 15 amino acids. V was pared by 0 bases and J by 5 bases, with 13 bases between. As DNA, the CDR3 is TGCGCCAGCAGCCAAGATATCGGGGGCGTTGAGACCCAGTACTTC. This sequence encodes CASSQDIGGVETQYF.

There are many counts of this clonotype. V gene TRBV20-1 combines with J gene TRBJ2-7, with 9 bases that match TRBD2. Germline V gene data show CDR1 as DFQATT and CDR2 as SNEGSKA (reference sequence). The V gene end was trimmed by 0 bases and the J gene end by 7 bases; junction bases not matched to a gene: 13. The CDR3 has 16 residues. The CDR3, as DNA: TGCAGTGCTAGAGACCCCCCCGCGGGAGGGCCGCGGGAGCAGTACTTC. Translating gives CSARDPPAGGPREQYF.

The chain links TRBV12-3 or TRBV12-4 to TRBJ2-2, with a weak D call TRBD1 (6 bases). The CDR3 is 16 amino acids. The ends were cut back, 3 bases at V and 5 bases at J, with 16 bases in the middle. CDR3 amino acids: CASSFGTRMSTGELFF. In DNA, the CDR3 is TGTGCCAGCAGTTTTGGGACACGGATGAGTACCGGGGAGCTGTTTTTT.

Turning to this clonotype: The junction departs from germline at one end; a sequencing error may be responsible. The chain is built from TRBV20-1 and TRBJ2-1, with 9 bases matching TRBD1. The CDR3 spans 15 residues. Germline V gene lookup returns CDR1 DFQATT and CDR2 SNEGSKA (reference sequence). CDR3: CSARDRDRAVDEQFF. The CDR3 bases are TGCAGTGCTCGAGACCGGGACAGGGCTGTCGATGAGCAGTTCTTC.

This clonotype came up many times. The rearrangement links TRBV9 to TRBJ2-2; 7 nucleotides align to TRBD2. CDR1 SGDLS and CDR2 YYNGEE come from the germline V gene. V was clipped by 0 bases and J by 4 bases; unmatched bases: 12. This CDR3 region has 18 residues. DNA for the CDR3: TGTGCCAGCAGCGTAGGAGGCAGGGCGGGAGCTGCCACCGGGGAGCTGTTTTTT. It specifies CASSVGGRAGAATGELFF. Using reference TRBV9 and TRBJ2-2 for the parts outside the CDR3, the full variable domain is DSGVTQTPKHLITATGQRVTLRCSPRSGDLSVYWYQQSLDQGLQFLIQYYNGEERAKGNILERFSAQQFPDLHSELNLSSLELGDSALYFCASSVGGRAGAATGELFFGEGSRLTVL.

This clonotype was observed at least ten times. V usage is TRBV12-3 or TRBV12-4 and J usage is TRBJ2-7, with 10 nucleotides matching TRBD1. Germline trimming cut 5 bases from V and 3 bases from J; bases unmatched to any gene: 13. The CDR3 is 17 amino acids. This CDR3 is CASSLGTGVLLGYEQYF. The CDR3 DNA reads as TGTGCCAGCAGTCTCGGGACAGGGGTCCTCCTGGGCTACGAGCAGTACTTC.

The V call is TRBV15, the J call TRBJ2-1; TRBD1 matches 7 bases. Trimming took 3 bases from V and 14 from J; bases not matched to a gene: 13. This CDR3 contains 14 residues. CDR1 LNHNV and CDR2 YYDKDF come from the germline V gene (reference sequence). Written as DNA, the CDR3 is TGTGCCACCAGCAGGGAAGGGACAGCTCGACGGGAGTTCTTC. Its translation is CATSREGTARREFF.

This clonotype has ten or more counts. The CDR3 protein is CASSLRQHTYEQYF. The DNA for the CDR3 is TGCGCCAGCAGCTTGAGACAGCACACCTACGAGCAGTACTTC. The gene calls are TRBV5-1 and TRBJ2-7, with D tentatively TRBD1 (5 bases). The germline CDR1 and CDR2 sequences are SGHRS and YFSETQ. The germline V and J ends were trimmed by 1 base and 2 bases, with 10 bases remaining between them. This CDR3 is built from 14 residues.

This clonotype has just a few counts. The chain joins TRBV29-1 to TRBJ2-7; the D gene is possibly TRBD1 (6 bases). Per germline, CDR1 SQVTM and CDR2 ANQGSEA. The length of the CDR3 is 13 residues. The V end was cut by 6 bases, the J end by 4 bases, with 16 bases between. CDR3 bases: TGCAGCGTGACGACAGGTGCGAGGTACGAGCAGTACTTC. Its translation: CSVTTGARYEQYF.

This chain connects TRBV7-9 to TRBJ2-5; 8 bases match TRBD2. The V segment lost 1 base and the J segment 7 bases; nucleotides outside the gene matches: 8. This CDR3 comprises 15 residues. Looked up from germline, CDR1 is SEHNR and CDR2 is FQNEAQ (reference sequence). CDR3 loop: CASSLDLWGLVTQYF. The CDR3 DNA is TGTGCCAGCAGCTTAGATCTTTGGGGACTAGTGACCCAGTACTTC. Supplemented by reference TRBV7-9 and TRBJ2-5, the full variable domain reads DTGVSQNPRHKITKRGQNVTFRCDPISEHNRLYWYRQTLGQGPEFLTYFQNEAQLEKSRLLSDRFSAERPKGSFSTLEIQRTEQGDSAMYLCASSLDLWGLVTQYFGPGTRLLVL.

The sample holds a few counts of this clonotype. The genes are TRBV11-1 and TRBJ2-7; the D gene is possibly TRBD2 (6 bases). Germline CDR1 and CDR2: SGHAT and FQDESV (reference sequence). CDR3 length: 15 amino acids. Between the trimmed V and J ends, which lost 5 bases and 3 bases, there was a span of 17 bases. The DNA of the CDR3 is TGTGCCAGCAGCCAGGGACTGACACAAATCTACGAGCAGTACTTC. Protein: CASSQGLTQIYEQYF.